This T cell receptor (beta chain) originates from a study of response to subunit inactivated influenza vaccine. Whole-study findings and limits: Each seasonal influenza vaccination, the authors suggested, recruits few new T cells.

Turning to this clonotype: The antigen is unknown.

TCRdb reanalysed the RT-PCR reads using MiXCR and keeps one entry per CDR3 protein. This sample has over 750,000 distinct CDR3 sequences, with 21% found just once. V lost 0 bases, J lost 4 bases, and 8 bases stayed unmatched. This CDR3 is 16 amino acids long. Germline assignment: CDR1 LGHNA and CDR2 YNFKEQ. The chain links TRBV4-2 to TRBJ2-7, with 8 bases fitting TRBD1. This sequence originates from a man in his forties or fifties who received an inactivated influenza vaccine. Sequenced material: PBMCs from blood, taken more than 4 days after vaccination. Written as DNA, the CDR3 is TGTGCCAGCAGCCAAGATAAAGGCAGGGGGCGGTACGAGCAGTACTTC. Translated: CASSQDKGRGRYEQYF.